This T cell receptor beta chain originates from a study of CD8 T cells in ankylosing spondylitis. Whole-study results and caveats: Ankylosing spondylitis blood appeared to carry a characteristic TCR beta motif of 7 or 8 highly homologous variants. Clones linked to disease were reported to show significant enrichment in matched ankylosing spondylitis synovial fluid.

On this clonotype: Its antigen is unidentified.

The germline V gene has CDR1 SGHRS and CDR2 YFSETQ. CDR3 length: 14 amino acids. The V gene end was trimmed by 4 bases and the J gene end by 7 bases; junction bases not matched to a gene: 8. TCRdb independently ran MiXCR on the 5' RACE reads; one entry per CDR3 protein. Among around 340,000 distinct CDR3 sequences listed, 20% to 25% were seen once. This chain links TRBV5-1 with TRBJ2-7; TRBD1 agrees at 10 bases. Sample: blood, either unsorted or a sorted T cell fraction (not recorded which). The source of this sequence is a male donor with ankylosing spondylitis or in good health (not recorded which). The CDR3 coding sequence is TGCGCCAGCAGCGAGTTAGGGACAGGGGTTGAGCAGTACTTC. It translates to CASSELGTGVEQYF.